One sample yielded the 18 T cell receptor beta chains listed below, sequenced in a study of OX40 agonist ivuxolimab in advanced cancers. Clones were sequenced by immunoSEQ multiplex PCR, and TCRdb holds only the in-frame ones, with some missing. The table records just under 20,000 clones, 75% to 85% of them present only once. Sequenced here: CD4+ or CD8+ T cells sorted from blood, sampled in a trial of the OX40 agonist ivuxolimab. These receptors all stem from an adult with an advanced solid tumor such as melanoma, head and neck, liver or kidney cancer.

V gene TRBV7-2 combines with J gene TRBJ1-4, with D unclear. CDR3 size: 13 residues. Germline V CDR1 and CDR2: SGHTA, FQGNSA. V was pared by 2 bases and J by 4 bases, with 5 bases between. CDR3 in amino acids: CASSLWVNEKLFF. The CDR3 DNA is TGTGCCAGCAGCTTATGGGTTAATGAAAAACTGTTTTTT.

CDR3 bases: TGTGCCAGCAGCCTGGGGGGAGGAACCGTCTATGGCTACACCTTC. Protein product: CASSLGGGTVYGYTF. The gene calls are TRBV5-4 and TRBJ1-2; TRBD1 is a possible D gene (5 bases). V was shortened by 4 bases and J by 4 bases, with 17 bases between the two germline ends. Germline CDR1 is SGHNT and CDR2 is YYREEE (reference sequence). The CDR3 consists of 15 residues.

As DNA, the CDR3 is TGTGCCAGCAGCCCGACAAGACTAGCGCAACAAGAGACCCAGTACTTC. The encoded protein is CASSPTRLAQQETQYF. V is TRBV7-9 and J is TRBJ2-5, with 8 bases fitting TRBD2. CDR1 SEHNR and CDR2 FQNEAQ come from the germline V gene (reference sequence). The CDR3 runs to 16 residues. V gave up 5 bases and J gave up 2 bases; unmatched junction bases: 10. Supplemented by reference TRBV7-9 and TRBJ2-5, the full variable domain reads DTGVSQNPRHKITKRGQNVTFRCDPISEHNRLYWYRQTLGQGPEFLTYFQNEAQLEKSRLLSDRFSAERPKGSFSTLEIQRTEQGDSAMYLCASSPTRLAQQETQYFGPGTRLLVL.

The chain has TRBV7-6 and TRBJ2-3; D gene ambiguous. The CDR3 length is 14 residues. The V end was cut by 5 bases, the J end by 3 bases, with 12 bases between. Germline V gene sequence: CDR1 SGHVS, CDR2 FNYEAQ. In DNA form, the CDR3 reads TGTGCCAGCAGCCCCTCTCCGGTGACAGATACGCAGTATTTT. This translates into CASSPSPVTDTQYF.

The V gene is TRBV14, the J gene TRBJ2-1, with 10 bases that match TRBD2. Germline V lookup: CDR1 SGHDN, CDR2 FVKESK. The CDR3 has 15 amino acids. V gave up 4 bases and J gave up 5 bases; unmatched junction bases: 5. The CDR3 DNA sequence: TGTGCCAGCAGCCGGGGACTAGCGTCTAACAATGAGCAGTTCTTC. Its translation: CASSRGLASNNEQFF.

The J gene is TRBJ2-7, the V gene TRBV5-5; D remains unclear. Per germline, CDR1 SGHKS and CDR2 YYEKEE (reference sequence). The CDR3 length is 14 residues. V was shortened by 1 base and J by 1 base, with 9 bases between the two germline ends. The CDR3 DNA follows: TGTGCCAGCAGCTTGTCGGCCGCTTCCTACGAGCAGTACTTC. It encodes CASSLSAASYEQYF.

The rearrangement links TRBV7-9 to TRBJ1-1; no clear D. Per germline, CDR1 SEHNR and CDR2 FQNEAQ (reference sequence). The CDR3 runs 13 residues. Trimming removed 5 bases at V and 1 base at J, with 8 bases between. CDR3 sequence reads: CASSLEGNTEAFF. The CDR3 coding sequence is TGTGCCAGCAGCCTCGAGGGGAACACTGAAGCTTTCTTT.

The V gene is TRBV6-5, the J gene TRBJ1-2; D remains ambiguous. Trimming shortened V by 3 bases and J by 5 bases, and 10 bases separated the two germline ends. Germline V gene lookup returns CDR1 MNHEY and CDR2 SVGAGI. This CDR3 region has 13 residues. CDR3 sequence reads: CASSYERNYGYTF. As DNA, the CDR3 is TGTGCCAGCAGTTATGAGCGTAATTATGGCTACACCTTC.

J is TRBJ1-5 and V is TRBV27; TRBD1 might be the D (6 bases). V shed 4 bases and J shed 4 bases, with 17 bases lying between them. The germline gives CDR1 MNHEY, CDR2 SMNVEV (reference sequence). This CDR3 comprises 16 residues. CDR3 region: CASSSSGQGRNQPQHF. CDR3 nucleotides: TGTGCCAGCAGTTCGTCGGGGCAGGGGAGGAATCAGCCCCAGCATTTT.

As regards this clone: Other DNA variants within this sample encode the same CDR3. The chain links TRBV5-1 to TRBJ1-1; 7 bases match TRBD1. Germline V gene sequence: CDR1 SGHRS, CDR2 YFSETQ. V lost 4 bases and J lost 1; bases outside the gene matches: 4. This CDR3 contains 14 residues. The DNA for the CDR3 is TGCGCCAGCAGCCCAGGGACAGCGAACACTGAAGCTTTCTTT. Translated: CASSPGTANTEAFF.

The rearrangement uses TRBV12-5 and TRBJ2-7, with 7 bases aligning to TRBD1. Looked up from germline, CDR1 is LGHNT and CDR2 is FRNRAP. V dropped 4 bases and J dropped 3; count of bases not matched to a gene: 15. This CDR3 is built from 17 residues. As DNA, the CDR3 is TGTGCTAGTGGTTCTCCCCTGAACAGGGGATCCTACTACGAGCAGTACTTC. This codes for CASGSPLNRGSYYEQYF.

The chain uses TRBV5-4 and TRBJ1-3, with a weak D call TRBD1 (6 bases). Trimming took 0 bases from V and 4 from J, leaving 14 bases between them. Germline V CDR1 and CDR2: SGHNT, YYREEE (reference sequence). The CDR3 contains 16 residues. CDR3 DNA sequence: TGTGCCAGCAGCTTGGGAGGGGGTGGATTCGGAAACACCATATATTTT. Translating it yields CASSLGGGGFGNTIYF.

This chain joins TRBV6-6 and TRBJ1-2; no definite D call. The germline V and J ends were trimmed by 5 bases and 0 bases, with 13 bases remaining between them. This CDR3 has 15 amino acids. Germline CDR1 is MNHNY and CDR2 is SVGAGI (reference sequence). DNA for the CDR3: TGTGCCAGCAGTGGCCTTATGACACCTAACTATGGCTACACCTTC. Protein sequence: CASSGLMTPNYGYTF.

About this clone: At one of its ends the junction is not consistent with the germline gene, which may arise from a read error. The V call is TRBV5-1, the J call TRBJ2-5; D is ambiguous. CDR3 size: 11 residues. From germline, CDR1 is SGHRS and CDR2 YFSETQ. The CDR3 sequence is CASSLDGTQYF. As DNA, the CDR3 is TGCGCCAGCAGTTTGGACGGGACCCAGTACTTC. Variable domain in full (rest from reference TRBV5-1 and TRBJ2-5): KAGVTQTPRYLIKTRGQQVTLSCSPISGHRSVSWYQQTPGQGLQFLFEYFSETQRNKGNFPGRFSGRQFSNSRSEMNVSTLELGDSALYLCASSLDGTQYFGPGTRLLVL.

The table lists this clone with a few counts. The CDR3 nucleotides read TGCGCCAGCAGCCAGCTTGGGACCGGCTATGGCTACACCTTC. Translating it yields CASSQLGTGYGYTF. The chain carries TRBV4-1 and TRBJ1-2; a weak D match, TRBD1 (5 bases). The CDR3 consists of 14 residues. Germline CDR1 and CDR2: MGHRA and YSYEKL. Trimming removed 3 bases at V and 4 bases at J, with 12 bases between.

The rearrangement uses TRBV10-2 and TRBJ2-2, with D possibly matching TRBD1 (6 bases). The CDR3 spans 15 residues. CDR1 WSHSY and CDR2 SAAADI come from the germline V gene. Trimming removed 2 bases at V and 3 bases at J, with 10 bases between. CDR3 amino acids: CASSEGGRYTGELFF. CDR3 nucleotides: TGCGCCAGCAGTGAGGGGGGCCGCTACACCGGGGAGCTGTTTTTT.

The rearrangement links TRBV7-9 to TRBJ1-2; TRBD1 matches 9 bases. V lost 5 bases to trimming and J lost 3 bases; unmatched junction nucleotides: 7. The germline V gene encodes CDR1 SEHNR and CDR2 FQNEAQ (reference sequence). The CDR3 totals 15 residues. The CDR3 DNA is TGTGCCAGCAGCAGCAGGACAGGGGACGACTATGGCTACACCTTC. This codes for CASSSRTGDDYGYTF.

V gene TRBV18 combines with J gene TRBJ2-1; TRBD2 agrees at 12 bases. Germline CDR1 KGHSH, CDR2 LQKENI. V was clipped by 0 bases and J by 4 bases; unmatched bases: 4. This CDR3 spans 17 amino acids. In DNA form, the CDR3 reads TGTGCCAGCTCACCACCAGGACTAGCGGGGAGTTACAATGAGCAGTTCTTC. This codes for CASSPPGLAGSYNEQFF. Combining the CDR3 with reference TRBV18 and TRBJ2-1 gives the whole variable domain NAGVMQNPRHLVRRRGQEARLRCSPMKGHSHVYWYRQLPEEGLKFMVYLQKENIIDESGMPKERFSAEFPKEGPSILRIQQVVRGDSAAYFCASSPPGLAGSYNEQFFGPGTRLTVL.